This T cell receptor beta chain is drawn from a study of metastatic and nonmetastatic thyroid tumors. TCRdb reprocessed the PCR reads using MiXCR. Among 30,000 or so clones listed, over 25% were seen once. Every patient underwent thyroid surgery untreated. CDR3 length equals 14 residues. Trimming shortened V by 2 bases and J by 4 bases, and 11 bases separated the two germline ends. The germline V gene encodes CDR1 MDHEN and CDR2 SYDVKM. This clone has only a few counts. The source of this sequence is a female donor with papillary thyroid cancer or a benign thyroid nodule (not recorded which). Some clones in this sample may be carry-over from other donors' samples. Source material: blood. V usage is TRBV28 and J usage is TRBJ1-1; TRBD1 might be the D (5 bases). The chain's CDR3 is CASSLIMQGTEAFF. The CDR3 coding sequence is TGTGCCAGCAGTTTAATAATGCAGGGCACTGAAGCTTTCTTT.